Listed below are T cell receptor beta chains from one sample, sequenced in a study of patients and donors after allogeneic stem cell transplantation. TCRdb re-derived calls from the RT-PCR reads in MiXCR, one entry per CDR3 protein. The sample contains tens of thousands of distinct CDR3 sequences, around 49% of which appear only once. Sequencing used blood, either unsorted or a sorted T cell fraction (not recorded which). The receptors were gathered from a human donor who was either an allogeneic HSCT recipient or a stem cell or donor lymphocyte infusion donor (not recorded which). It is not recorded whose cells these are; they may come from a transplant donor. The conserved cysteine and the conserved F or W are not part of the CDR3 here. Each record gives: CDR3 length, V gene, CDR3 protein.

length: 11; V: TRBV4-3; CDR3: ASSQDSHEKLF
length: 12; V: TRBV24-1; CDR3: ATSDRDRTQPQH
length: 15; V: TRBV6-5; CDR3: ASTRLRTGPMNTEAF
length: 10; V: TRBV7-2; CDR3: ASSWDSLEAF
length: 12; V: TRBV29-1; CDR3: SAPRGLDYNEQF
length: 14; V: TRBV27; CDR3: ASSWVRPSRGEKLF
length: 13; V: TRBV28; CDR3: ASSDGRLTFMPLH
length: 13; V: TRBV5-6; CDR3: ASSFGGLSNQPQH
length: 10; V: TRBV10-3; CDR3: ASTGLLYGYT
length: 11; V: TRBV12-3/TRBV12-4; CDR3: ASSFIGHTEAF
length: 13; V: TRBV12-3/TRBV12-4; CDR3: ASSRQGYGNQPQH
length: 12; V: TRBV6-5; CDR3: ASSQDSSGNTIY
length: 14; V: TRBV12-3/TRBV12-4; CDR3: ASRTSPGTPAYGYT
length: 14; V: TRBV4-1; CDR3: ASSQVRQGIVNTIY
length: 16; V: TRBV4-3; CDR3: ASSQDTPLWARYNEQF
length: 11; V: TRBV20-1; CDR3: SARAQVSYGYT
length: 14; V: TRBV7-9; CDR3: ASSLLGRQGDEKLF
length: 9; V: TRBV27; CDR3: ASKRGYEQY
length: 10; V: TRBV25-1; CDR3: ASSEYDYEQY
length: 15; V: TRBV29-1; CDR3: SAPWDRGHSHSYEQY
length: 11; V: TRBV29-1; CDR3: SARDRGVYGYT
length: 11; V: TRBV20-1; CDR3: SARGQAGNTIY
length: 9; V: TRBV29-1; CDR3: SVGDSYGYT
length: 13; V: TRBV5-1; CDR3: ASSSLGLNTGELF
length: 15; V: TRBV20-1; CDR3: SARDFQGAYSNQPQH
length: 12; V: TRBV12-3/TRBV12-4; CDR3: ASRSPELPYEQY
length: 11; V: TRBV29-1; CDR3: SVSRGEGNTIY
length: 11; V: TRBV27; CDR3: ASSGEGGHGYT
length: 11; V: TRBV6-6; CDR3: ASSLEGSQPQH
length: 14; V: TRBV28; CDR3: ASSLGPYISYNEQF
length: 12; V: TRBV3-1; CDR3: ASSQVLGTDTQY
length: 14; V: TRBV20-1; CDR3: SVKIFLRGTNYGYT
length: 11; V: TRBV4-2; CDR3: ASSQVGSQPQH
length: 14; V: TRBV6-6; CDR3: ASILRGGDSNQPQH
length: 13; V: TRBV19; CDR3: ASQKLAVMNTEAF
length: 12; V: TRBV12-3/TRBV12-4; CDR3: ASVSRGRNTEAF
length: 15; V: TRBV4-1; CDR3: ASSQEEGSWGNTEAF
length: 12; V: TRBV27; CDR3: ASSLAGLNQPQH
length: 11; V: TRBV3-1; CDR3: ASSQSGDTEAF
length: 13; V: TRBV20-1; CDR3: SARIGSGSNQPQH
length: 13; V: TRBV4-2; CDR3: ASSQGQGRLAGYT
length: 14; V: TRBV4-1; CDR3: ASSLPGLAGEETQY
length: 17; V: TRBV11-2; CDR3: ASSPQGGNYFATNEKLF
length: 12; V: TRBV12-3/TRBV12-4; CDR3: ASSFLLLNTEAF
length: 11; V: TRBV11-2; CDR3: ASSSSPYTEAF
length: 12; V: TRBV5-5; CDR3: ASSLLQALEGYT
length: 16; V: TRBV6-6; CDR3: ASSYAGYSAVGNTEAF
length: 11; V: TRBV6-5; CDR3: ASTETSYTEAF
length: 12; V: TRBV7-2; CDR3: ASSLEGGGHGYT
length: 12; V: TRBV9; CDR3: ASSPRNSNQPQH
length: 13; V: TRBV2; CDR3: ASREQGAGNSPLH
length: 10; V: TRBV29-1; CDR3: SVERGNYGYT
length: 14; V: TRBV12-3/TRBV12-4; CDR3: ASSWATGSSNYGYT
length: 14; V: TRBV6-5; CDR3: ASSYSTGISGNTIY
length: 15; V: TRBV4-2; CDR3: ASSQRLAGGAYNEQF
length: 10; V: TRBV19; CDR3: ASSIDHRGYT